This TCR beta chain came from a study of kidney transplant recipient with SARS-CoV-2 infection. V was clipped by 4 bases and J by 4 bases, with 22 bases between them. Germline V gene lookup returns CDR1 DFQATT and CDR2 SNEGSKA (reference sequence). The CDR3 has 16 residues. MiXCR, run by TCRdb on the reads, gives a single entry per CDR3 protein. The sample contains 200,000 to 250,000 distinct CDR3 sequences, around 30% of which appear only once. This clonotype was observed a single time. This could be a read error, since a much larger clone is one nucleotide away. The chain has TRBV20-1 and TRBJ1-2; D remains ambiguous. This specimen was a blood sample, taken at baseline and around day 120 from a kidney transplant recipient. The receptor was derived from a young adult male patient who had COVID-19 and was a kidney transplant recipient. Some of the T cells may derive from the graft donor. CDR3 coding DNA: TGCAGTGCTACATATAGGCTGTTTCGAAAGACCTATGGCTACACCTTC. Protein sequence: CSATYRLFRKTYGYTF.